This T cell receptor (beta chain) was observed in a study of blood T cell repertoires in COVID-19. About the study: Italy, Spain and the United States were the sources of the convalescent and acute COVID-19 samples.

The CDR3 runs to 13 residues. Trimming cost V 3 bases and J 6 bases; bases outside gene matches: 3. Germline V lookup: CDR1 SGHRS, CDR2 YFSETQ. Adults between roughly 18 and 89 years of age took part from fewer than 30 US areas. Cohort placement rested on clinical history that participants reported themselves. Only in-frame clones appear in the TCRdb table, and some are missing; sequencing was by immunoSEQ multiplex PCR. The sample yields 200,000 to 300,000 clones, approximately 85% seen once. The chain employs TRBV5-1 and TRBJ1-2; the match to TRBD1 covers 9 bases. The sequenced sample was PBMCs or T cells enriched from blood (not recorded which). This receptor was obtained from a woman between 50 and 59 years old with acute COVID-19. CDR3 DNA: TGCGCCAGCAGCTCCGGGACAGGGAATGGCTACACCTTC. This encodes CASSSGTGNGYTF.